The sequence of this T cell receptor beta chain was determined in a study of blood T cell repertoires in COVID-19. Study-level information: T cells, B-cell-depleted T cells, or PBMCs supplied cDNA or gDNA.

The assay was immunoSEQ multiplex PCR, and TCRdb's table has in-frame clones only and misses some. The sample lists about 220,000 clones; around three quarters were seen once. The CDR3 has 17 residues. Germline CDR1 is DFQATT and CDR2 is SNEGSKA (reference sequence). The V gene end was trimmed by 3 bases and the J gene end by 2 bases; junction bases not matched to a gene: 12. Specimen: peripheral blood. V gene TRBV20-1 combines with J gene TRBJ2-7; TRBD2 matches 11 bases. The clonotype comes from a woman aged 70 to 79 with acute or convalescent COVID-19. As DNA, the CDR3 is TGCAGTGCTAGTGGTCTAGCGGGGGGCCTCGGGGCCTACGAGCAGTACTTC. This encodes CSASGLAGGLGAYEQYF.